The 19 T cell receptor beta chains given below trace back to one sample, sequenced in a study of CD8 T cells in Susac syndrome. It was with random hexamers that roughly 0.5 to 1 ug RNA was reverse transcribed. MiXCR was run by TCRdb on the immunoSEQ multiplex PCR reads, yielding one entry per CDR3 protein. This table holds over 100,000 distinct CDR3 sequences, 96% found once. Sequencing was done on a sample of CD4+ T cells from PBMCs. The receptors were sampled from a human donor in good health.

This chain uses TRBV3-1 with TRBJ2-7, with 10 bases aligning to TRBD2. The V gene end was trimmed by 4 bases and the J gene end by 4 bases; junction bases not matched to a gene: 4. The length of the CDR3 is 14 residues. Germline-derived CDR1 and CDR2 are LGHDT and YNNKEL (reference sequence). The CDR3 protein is CASSLQTSGYEQYF. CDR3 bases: TGTGCCAGCAGCCTCCAGACTAGCGGGTACGAGCAGTACTTC.

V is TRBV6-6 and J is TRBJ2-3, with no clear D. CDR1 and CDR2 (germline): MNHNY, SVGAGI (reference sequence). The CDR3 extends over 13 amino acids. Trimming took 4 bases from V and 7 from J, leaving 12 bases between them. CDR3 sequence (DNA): TGTGCCAGCAGTTTAGGGATTGCCTATACGCAGTATTTT. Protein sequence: CASSLGIAYTQYF.

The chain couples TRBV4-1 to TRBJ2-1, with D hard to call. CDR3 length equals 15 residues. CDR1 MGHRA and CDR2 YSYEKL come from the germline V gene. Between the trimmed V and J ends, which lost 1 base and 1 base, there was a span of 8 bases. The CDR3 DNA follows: TGCGCCAGCAGCCAAGGGTCGCCTTCCTACAATGAGCAGTTCTTC. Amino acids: CASSQGSPSYNEQFF.

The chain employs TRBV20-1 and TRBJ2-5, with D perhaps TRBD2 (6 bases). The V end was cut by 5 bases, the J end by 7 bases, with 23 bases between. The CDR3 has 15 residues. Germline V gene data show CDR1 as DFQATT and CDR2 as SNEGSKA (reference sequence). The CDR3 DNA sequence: TGCAGTGCTGGGCGGGAATCCAATCAACTACGGACCCAGTACTTC. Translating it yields CSAGRESNQLRTQYF.

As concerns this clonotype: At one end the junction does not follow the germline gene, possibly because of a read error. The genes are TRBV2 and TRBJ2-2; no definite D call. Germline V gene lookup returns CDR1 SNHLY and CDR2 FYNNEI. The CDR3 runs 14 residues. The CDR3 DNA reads TGTGCCAGCTGTGAATCGGCAGTGACCGGGGAGCTGTTTTTT. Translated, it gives CASCESAVTGELFF.

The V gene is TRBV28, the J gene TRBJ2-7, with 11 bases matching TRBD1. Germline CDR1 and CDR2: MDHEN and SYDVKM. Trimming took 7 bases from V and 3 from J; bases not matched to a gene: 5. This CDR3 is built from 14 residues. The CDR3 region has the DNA TGTGCCAGCATGGAAGGGACAGGGGGCTACGAGCAGTACTTC. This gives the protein CASMEGTGGYEQYF.

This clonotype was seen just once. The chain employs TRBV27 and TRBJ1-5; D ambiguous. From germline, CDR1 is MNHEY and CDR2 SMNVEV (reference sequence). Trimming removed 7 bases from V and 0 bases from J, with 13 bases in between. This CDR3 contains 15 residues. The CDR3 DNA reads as TGTGCCAGCAAATTGGAGTCGGTTAGCAATCAGCCCCAGCATTTT. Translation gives CASKLESVSNQPQHF.

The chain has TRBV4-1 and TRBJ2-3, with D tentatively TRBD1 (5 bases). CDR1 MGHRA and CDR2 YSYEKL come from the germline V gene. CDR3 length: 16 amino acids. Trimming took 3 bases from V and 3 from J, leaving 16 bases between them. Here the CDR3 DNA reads TGCGCCAGCAGCCAGGGGCTGGGCAGGGATACAGATACGCAGTATTTT. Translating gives CASSQGLGRDTDTQYF.

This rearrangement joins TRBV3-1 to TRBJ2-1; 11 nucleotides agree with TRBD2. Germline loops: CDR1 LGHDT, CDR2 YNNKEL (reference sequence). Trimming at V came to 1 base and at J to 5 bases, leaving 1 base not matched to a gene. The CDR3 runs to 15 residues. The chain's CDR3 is CASSQVGLADNEQFF. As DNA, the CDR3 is TGTGCCAGCAGCCAAGTGGGACTAGCGGACAATGAGCAGTTCTTC.

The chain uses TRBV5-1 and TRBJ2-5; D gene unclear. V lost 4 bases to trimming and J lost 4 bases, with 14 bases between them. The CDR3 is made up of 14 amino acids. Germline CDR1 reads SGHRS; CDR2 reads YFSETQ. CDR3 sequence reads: CASSTDPPRETQYF. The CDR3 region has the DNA TGCGCCAGCAGCACTGATCCCCCCCGAGAGACCCAGTACTTC.

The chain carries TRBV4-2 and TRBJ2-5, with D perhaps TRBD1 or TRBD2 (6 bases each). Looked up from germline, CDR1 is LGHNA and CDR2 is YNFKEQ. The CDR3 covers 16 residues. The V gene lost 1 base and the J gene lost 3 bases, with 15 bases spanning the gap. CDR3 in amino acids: CASSQGRGDGEETQYF. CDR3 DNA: TGTGCCAGCAGCCAAGGGAGGGGGGACGGGGAAGAGACCCAGTACTTC.

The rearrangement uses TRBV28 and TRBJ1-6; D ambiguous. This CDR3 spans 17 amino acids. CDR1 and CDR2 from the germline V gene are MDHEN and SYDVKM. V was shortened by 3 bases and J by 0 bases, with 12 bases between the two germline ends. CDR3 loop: CASSLARRSSYNSPLHF. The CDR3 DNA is TGTGCCAGCAGTTTGGCCAGGAGGAGCTCCTATAATTCACCCCTCCACTTT.

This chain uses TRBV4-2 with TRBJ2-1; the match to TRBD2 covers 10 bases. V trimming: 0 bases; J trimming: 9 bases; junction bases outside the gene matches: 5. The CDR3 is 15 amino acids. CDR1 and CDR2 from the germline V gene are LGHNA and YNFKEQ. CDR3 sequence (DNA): TGTGCCAGCAGCCAAGATTTAGCGGGAGGCGTTGAGCAGTTCTTC. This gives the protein CASSQDLAGGVEQFF.

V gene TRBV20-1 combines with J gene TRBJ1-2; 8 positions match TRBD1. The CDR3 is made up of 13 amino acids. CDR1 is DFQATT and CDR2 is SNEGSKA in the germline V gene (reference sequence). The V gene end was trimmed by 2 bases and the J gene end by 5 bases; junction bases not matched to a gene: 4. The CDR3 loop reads CSARQGALYGYTF. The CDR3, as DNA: TGCAGTGCTAGACAGGGGGCCTTATATGGCTACACCTTC.

The CDR3 DNA follows: TGTGCCAGCAGCCCGGACAGGGGGGATAACACAGATACGCAGTATTTT. Residues: CASSPDRGDNTDTQYF. The chain carries TRBV7-3 and TRBJ2-3; TRBD1 aligns across 10 bases. The CDR3 is 16 residues long. V trimming: 5 bases; J trimming: 2 bases; junction bases outside the gene matches: 7. Germline assignment: CDR1 SGHTA and CDR2 FQGTGA.

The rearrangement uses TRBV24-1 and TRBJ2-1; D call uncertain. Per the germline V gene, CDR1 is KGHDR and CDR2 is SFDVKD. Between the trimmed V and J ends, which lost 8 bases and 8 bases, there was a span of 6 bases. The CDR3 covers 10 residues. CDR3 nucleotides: TGTGCCACCAACCGTGATGAGCAGTTCTTC. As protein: CATNRDEQFF.

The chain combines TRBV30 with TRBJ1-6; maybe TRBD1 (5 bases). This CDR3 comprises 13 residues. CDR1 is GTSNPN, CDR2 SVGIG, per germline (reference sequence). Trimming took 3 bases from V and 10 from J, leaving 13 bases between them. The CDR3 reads CAWRGSWTSPLHF. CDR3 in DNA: TGTGCCTGGAGAGGGTCATGGACATCACCCCTCCACTTT.

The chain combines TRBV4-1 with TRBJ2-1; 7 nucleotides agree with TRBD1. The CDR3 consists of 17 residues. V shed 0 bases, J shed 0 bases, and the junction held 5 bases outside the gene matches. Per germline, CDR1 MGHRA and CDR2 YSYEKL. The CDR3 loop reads CASSQDQRGLSYNEQFF. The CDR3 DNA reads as TGCGCCAGCAGCCAAGATCAAAGGGGGCTCTCCTACAATGAGCAGTTCTTC.

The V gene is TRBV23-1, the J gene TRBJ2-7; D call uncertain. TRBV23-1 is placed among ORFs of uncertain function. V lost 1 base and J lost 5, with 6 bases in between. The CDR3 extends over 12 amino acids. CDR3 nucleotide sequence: TGCGCCAGCAGTCAATTAGTCCACGAGCAGTACTTC. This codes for CASSQLVHEQYF.